These T cell receptor beta chains were read from a single sample in a study of T cell clonotyping in hematopoietic cell transplantation. Method: immunoSEQ multiplex PCR; TCRdb's copy keeps in-frame clones and lacks some. The sample yields some 29,000 clones, around 80% seen once. The source material was peripheral blood mononuclear cells, sampled before stem cell transplant. Source of these receptors: a woman younger than 45 with chronic myeloid leukemia. Some clones in this sample may be carry-over from other donors' samples. CDR3s include the opening cysteine and the closing phenylalanine or tryptophan. The D gene is left open where the match is weak. Rows give clone size only sometimes, using once, few, many, or a class for an expanded clone.

V gene	CDR3 length	clone size	D gene	J gene	CDR3 protein	CDR3 DNA
TRBV27	14	-	TRBD1	TRBJ1-6	CASTDSGGNSPLHF	TGTGCCAGCACTGACTCAGGGGGGAATTCACCCCTCCACTTT
TRBV20-1	10	-	-	TRBJ2-3	CSTLSDTQYF	TGCAGTACGTTGTCAGATACGCAGTATTTT
TRBV18	14	-	-	TRBJ2-7	CASSPQGFSYEQYF	TGTGCCAGCTCACCGCAGGGCTTTTCCTACGAGCAGTACTTC
TRBV5-6	16	-	-	TRBJ2-7	CASSPNAGAHSYEQYF	TGTGCCAGCAGCCCCAACGCCGGGGCCCACTCCTACGAGCAGTACTTC
TRBV27	14	-	-	TRBJ2-3	CASSPISPTDTQYF	TGTGCCAGCAGCCCCATCTCACCCACAGATACGCAGTATTTT
TRBV11-2	14	-	-	TRBJ2-7	CASSFTGLAYEQYF	TGTGCCAGCAGCTTCACAGGGTTAGCCTACGAGCAGTACTTC
TRBV19	17	-	-	TRBJ2-2	CASSIGATFANTGELFF	TGTGCCAGTAGTATAGGAGCAACTTTCGCGAACACCGGGGAGCTGTTTTTT
TRBV7-9	13	-	-	TRBJ1-1	CASSLVPGTEAFF	TGTGCCAGCAGCTTAGTGCCGGGAACTGAAGCTTTCTTT
TRBV5-6	14	-	-	TRBJ2-3	CASSLKSGSDTQYF	TGTGCCAGCAGCTTAAAGTCAGGTTCAGATACGCAGTATTTT
TRBV27	16	-	-	TRBJ1-2	CASRDTPGDDHYGYTF	TGTGCCAGCAGGGATACCCCGGGAGACGACCACTATGGCTACACCTTC
TRBV29-1	12	-	-	TRBJ2-6	CSVPNGANVLTF	TGCAGCGTTCCAAATGGGGCCAACGTCCTGACTTTC
TRBV11-2	14	-	-	TRBJ2-5	CASSSSRGLETQYF	TGTGCCAGCAGCTCATCCCGGGGCCTTGAGACCCAGTACTTC
TRBV5-6	12	-	-	TRBJ1-4	CASSYSGRKLFF	TGTGCCAGCAGCTACTCAGGGAGAAAACTGTTTTTT
TRBV28	12	-	-	TRBJ1-1	CASSAQNTEAFF	TGTGCCAGCAGTGCCCAGAACACTGAAGCTTTCTTT
TRBV6-5	15	-	-	TRBJ1-5	CASSYSLNSNQPQHF	TGTGCCAGCAGTTACTCATTGAATAGCAATCAGCCCCAGCATTTT
TRBV7-2	16	-	TRBD1	TRBJ2-7	CASSPYLQGAIYEQYF	TGTGCCAGCAGTCCCTACCTACAGGGGGCCATATACGAGCAGTACTTC
TRBV6-1	15	-	TRBD1	TRBJ1-2	CASQGGQGAVYGYTF	TGTGCCAGTCAGGGGGGACAGGGGGCAGTCTATGGCTACACCTTC
TRBV5-6	16	-	TRBD1	TRBJ2-7	CASSWGWTGGSDEQYF	TGTGCCAGCAGCTGGGGGTGGACAGGGGGCAGCGACGAGCAGTACTTC
TRBV25-1	15	-	-	TRBJ2-4	CASSEYDRNKNIQYF	TGTGCCAGCAGTGAATATGACAGGAACAAAAACATTCAGTACTTC
TRBV7-6	11	-	-	TRBJ1-2	CASSLSSGTSF	TGTGCCAGCAGCTTATCGTCAGGGACATCCTTC
TRBV28	13	once	TRBD1	TRBJ1-5	CASTGTGSQPQHF	TGTGCCAGCACCGGGACAGGGTCTCAGCCCCAGCATTTT
TRBV9	15	-	-	TRBJ1-1	CASSVASRGDTEAFF	TGTGCCAGCAGCGTAGCGTCTCGAGGAGACACTGAAGCTTTCTTT
TRBV4-1	17	-	-	TRBJ2-6	CASSQAGRVSGANVLTF	TGCGCCAGCAGCCAAGCCGGAAGGGTCTCTGGGGCCAACGTCCTGACTTTC
TRBV19	15	-	-	TRBJ1-4	CASSILQGSVEKLFF	TGTGCCAGTAGTATTCTGCAGGGCTCGGTCGAAAAACTGTTTTTT
TRBV9	15	-	-	TRBJ2-1	CASSVAGGLYNEQFF	TGTGCCAGCAGCGTAGCAGGGGGGCTCTACAATGAGCAGTTCTTC
TRBV29-1	18	-	-	TRBJ2-2	CSALGKLGGAPDTGELFF	TGCAGCGCTTTGGGAAAATTGGGGGGGGCGCCGGACACCGGGGAGCTGTTTTTT
TRBV5-1	17	-	TRBD2	TRBJ2-3	CASSPGLAGARTDTQYF	TGCGCCAGCAGCCCGGGACTAGCGGGGGCCCGCACAGATACGCAGTATTTT
TRBV28	15	-	-	TRBJ1-2	CASSTRAAVNYGYTF	TGTGCCAGCAGCACTCGGGCAGCCGTGAACTATGGCTACACCTTC
TRBV5-6	14	once	-	TRBJ1-6	CASSFARAGSPLHF	TGTGCCAGCAGCTTTGCCAGGGCAGGTTCACCCCTCCACTTT
TRBV29-1	12	-	TRBD1	TRBJ1-1	CSVEAPGGLSFF	TGCAGCGTTGAAGCCCCAGGGGGCTTGTCTTTCTTT
TRBV20-1	11	-	-	TRBJ1-2	CSANSNYGYTF	TGCAGTGCTAACAGCAACTATGGCTACACCTTC
TRBV5-1	14	-	-	TRBJ2-3	CASSRRLDADTQYF	TGCGCCAGCAGCCGGAGATTGGACGCTGATACGCAGTATTTT
TRBV5-1	15	-	TRBD1	TRBJ2-7	CASSFRTGATYEQYF	TGCGCCAGCAGCTTCAGGACAGGGGCTACCTACGAGCAGTACTTC
TRBV7-2	16	-	-	TRBJ1-5	CASSLATARSNQPQHF	TGTGCCAGCAGCTTAGCGACAGCTAGGAGCAATCAGCCCCAGCATTTT
TRBV7-9	15	-	-	TRBJ1-4	CASSLEGSTNEKLFF	TGTGCCAGCAGCTTAGAAGGGTCAACTAATGAAAAACTGTTTTTT
TRBV6-5	15	few	-	TRBJ1-2	CASSYEGTSSYGYTF	TGTGCCAGCAGTTACGAGGGGACATCCTCCTATGGCTACACCTTC
TRBV7-2	15	-	TRBD2	TRBJ2-5	CASSFAGGARETQYF	TGTGCCAGCAGCTTTGCGGGGGGGGCCCGAGAGACCCAGTACTTC
TRBV4-2	16	-	TRBD2	TRBJ2-5	CASSQDSSGGAETQYF	TGTGCCAGCAGCCAAGATTCTAGCGGGGGGGCGGAGACCCAGTACTTC
TRBV30	15	few	-	TRBJ1-6	CAWSYSYPYNSPLHF	TGTGCCTGGAGTTACAGCTATCCCTATAATTCACCCCTCCACTTT
TRBV6-5	15	-	-	TRBJ1-6	CASSYSSQGNSPLHF	TGTGCCAGCAGTTACTCGAGCCAGGGTAATTCACCCCTCCACTTT
TRBV4-1	14	few	-	TRBJ1-2	CASSQDLSNYGYTF	TGCGCCAGCAGCCAAGATTTGTCTAACTATGGCTACACCTTC
TRBV5-1	13	-	-	TRBJ1-3	CASTWGSGNTIYF	TGCGCCAGCACCTGGGGGAGTGGAAACACCATATATTTT
TRBV7-6	15	few	TRBD1	TRBJ2-3	CASSSRTGNTDTQYF	TGTGCCAGCAGCTCCAGGACAGGGAACACAGATACGCAGTATTTT
TRBV6-1	15	once	-	TRBJ2-5	CASSEAAGQGETQYF	TGTGCCAGCAGTGAAGCGGCAGGGCAAGGGGAGACCCAGTACTTC
TRBV28	15	few	TRBD1	TRBJ1-5	CASSLAGGFNQPQHF	TGTGCCAGCAGCCTGGCAGGGGGCTTCAATCAGCCCCAGCATTTT
TRBV6-5	15	-	TRBD1	TRBJ1-3	CASRPGTASGNTIYF	TGTGCCAGCAGACCCGGGACAGCCTCTGGAAACACCATATATTTT
TRBV4-1	16	-	-	TRBJ2-4	CASSQDGSGTLSIQYF	TGCGCCAGCAGCCAAGACGGGAGCGGCACCTTATCCATTCAGTACTTC
TRBV4-1	14	-	-	TRBJ1-2	CASSQDLARAGYTF	TGCGCCAGCAGCCAAGATCTCGCCAGGGCTGGCTACACCTTC
TRBV10-2	13	-	-	TRBJ1-2	CATTRPGDNGYTF	TGCGCCACAACCAGGCCGGGTGATAATGGCTACACCTTC
TRBV11-1	12	-	-	TRBJ1-2	CASRGPGDGYTF	TGTGCCAGCAGGGGACCAGGGGATGGCTACACCTTC
TRBV9	14	-	-	TRBJ2-2	CASSVQGGTGELFF	TGTGCCAGCAGCGTTCAGGGGGGCACCGGGGAGCTGTTTTTT
TRBV5-1	14	-	TRBD1	TRBJ1-1	CASSQDRTNTEAFF	TGCGCCAGCAGCCAGGACAGGACGAACACTGAAGCTTTCTTT
TRBV7-8	13	-	TRBD1	TRBJ1-2	CASSLAQGRGYTF	TGTGCCAGCAGCTTAGCACAGGGGAGAGGCTACACCTTC
TRBV7-9	14	-	-	TRBJ1-6	CASSLQGMNSPLHF	TGTGCCAGCAGCTTACAGGGTATGAATTCACCCCTCCACTTT
TRBV4-1	14	-	TRBD1	TRBJ1-2	CASSQTGVNYGYTF	TGCGCCAGCAGTCAGACAGGGGTTAACTATGGCTACACCTTC